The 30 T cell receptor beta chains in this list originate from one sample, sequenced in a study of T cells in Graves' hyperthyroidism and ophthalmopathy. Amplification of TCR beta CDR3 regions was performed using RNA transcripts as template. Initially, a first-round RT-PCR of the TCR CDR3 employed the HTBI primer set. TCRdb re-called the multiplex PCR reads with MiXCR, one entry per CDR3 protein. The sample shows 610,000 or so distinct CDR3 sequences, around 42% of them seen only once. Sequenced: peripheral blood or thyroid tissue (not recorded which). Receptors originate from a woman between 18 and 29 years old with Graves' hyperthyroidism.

The CDR3 coding sequence is TGTGCCAGCAGCGTAGAGGGACAGGGGGCAGATAGTCAGTACTTC. It codes for CASSVEGQGADSQYF. The chain recombines TRBV9 with TRBJ2-7; 12 positions match TRBD1. Unmatched junction bases numbered 8, after V lost 0 bases and J lost 10 bases. Germline values: CDR1 SGDLS, CDR2 YYNGEE. CDR3 size: 15 residues.

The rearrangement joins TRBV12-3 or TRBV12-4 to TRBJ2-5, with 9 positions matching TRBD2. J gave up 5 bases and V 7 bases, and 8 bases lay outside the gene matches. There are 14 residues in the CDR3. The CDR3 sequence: CASIAGGAWETQYF. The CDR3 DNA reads TGTGCCAGCATTGCGGGGGGGGCGTGGGAGACCCAGTACTTC.

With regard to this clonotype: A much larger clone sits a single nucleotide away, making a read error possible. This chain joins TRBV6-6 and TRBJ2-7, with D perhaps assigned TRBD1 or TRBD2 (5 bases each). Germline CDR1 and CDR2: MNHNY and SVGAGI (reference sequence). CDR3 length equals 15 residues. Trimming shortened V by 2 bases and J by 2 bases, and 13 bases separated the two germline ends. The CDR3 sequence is CASSYGEGNPYEQYF. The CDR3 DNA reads TGTGCCAGCAGTTACGGTGAGGGGAACCCCTACGAGCAGTACTTC.

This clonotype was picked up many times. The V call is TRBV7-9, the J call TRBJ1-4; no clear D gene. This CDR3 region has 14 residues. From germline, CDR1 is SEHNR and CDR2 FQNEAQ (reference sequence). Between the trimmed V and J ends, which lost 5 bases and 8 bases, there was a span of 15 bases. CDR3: CASSVDAIQEKLFF. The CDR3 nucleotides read TGTGCCAGCAGCGTCGACGCGATCCAGGAAAAACTGTTTTTT.

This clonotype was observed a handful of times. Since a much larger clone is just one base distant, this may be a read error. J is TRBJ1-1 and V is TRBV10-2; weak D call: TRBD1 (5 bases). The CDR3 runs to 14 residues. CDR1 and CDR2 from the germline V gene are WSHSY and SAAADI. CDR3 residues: CAGSDDRMNTEAFF. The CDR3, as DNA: TGCGCCGGCAGTGATGACAGAATGAACACTGAAGCTTTCTTT.

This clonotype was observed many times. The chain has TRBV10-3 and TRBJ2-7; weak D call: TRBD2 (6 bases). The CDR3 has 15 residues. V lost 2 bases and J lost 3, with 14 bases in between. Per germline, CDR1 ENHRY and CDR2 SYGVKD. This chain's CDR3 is CAISEATTGVYEQYF. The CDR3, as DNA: TGTGCCATCAGTGAGGCCACGACGGGGGTCTACGAGCAGTACTTC.

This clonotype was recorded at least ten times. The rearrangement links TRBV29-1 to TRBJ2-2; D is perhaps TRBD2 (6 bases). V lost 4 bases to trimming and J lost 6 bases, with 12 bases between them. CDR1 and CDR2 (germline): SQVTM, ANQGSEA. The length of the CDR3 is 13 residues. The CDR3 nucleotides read TGCAGCGTTGGAATCGGAGGGGCCGGGGAGCTGTTTTTT. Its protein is CSVGIGGAGELFF.

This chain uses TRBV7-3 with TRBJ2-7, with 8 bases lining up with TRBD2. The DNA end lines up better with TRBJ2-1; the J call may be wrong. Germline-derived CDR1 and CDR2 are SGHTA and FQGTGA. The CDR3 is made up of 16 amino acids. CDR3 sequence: CASSSRGRTSPNEQFF. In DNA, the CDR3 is TGTGCCAGCAGCTCCCGTGGTAGGACTAGCCCCAATGAGCAGTTCTTC.

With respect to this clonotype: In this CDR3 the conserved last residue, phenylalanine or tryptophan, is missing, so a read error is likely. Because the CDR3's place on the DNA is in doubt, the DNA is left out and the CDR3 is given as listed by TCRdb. The CDR3 loop reads CASSREVARA. The V gene is TRBV7-9, the J gene TRBJ1-3; TRBD1 reflects the table's D call only, with no check against the DNA. Germline V CDR1 and CDR2: SEHNR, FQNEAQ (reference sequence). The CDR3 length equals 10 residues, ends included.

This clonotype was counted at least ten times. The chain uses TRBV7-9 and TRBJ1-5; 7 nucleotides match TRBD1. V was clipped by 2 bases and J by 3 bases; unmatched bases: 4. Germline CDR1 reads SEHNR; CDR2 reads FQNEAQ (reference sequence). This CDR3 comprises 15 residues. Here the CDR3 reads CASSLKGAPNQPQHF. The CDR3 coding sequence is TGTGCCAGCAGCTTAAAGGGGGCACCCAATCAGCCCCAGCATTTT.

CDR3 bases: TGCGCCAGCAGCTCCCGGATAGCGGGAGGGCGAACCGGGGAGGAGACCCAGTACTTC. The encoded protein is CASSSRIAGGRTGEETQYF. This sequence joins TRBV5-1 and TRBJ2-5; TRBD2 aligns across 11 bases. V shed 3 bases, J shed 5 bases, and the junction held 18 bases outside the gene matches. Germline assignment: CDR1 SGHRS and CDR2 YFSETQ. This CDR3 contains 19 residues.

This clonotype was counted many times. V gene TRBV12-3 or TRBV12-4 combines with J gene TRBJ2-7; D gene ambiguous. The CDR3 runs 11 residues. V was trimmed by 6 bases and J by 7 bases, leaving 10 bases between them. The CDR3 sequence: CASSYSDEQYF. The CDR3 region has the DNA TGTGCCAGCAGCTATTCGGATGAGCAGTACTTC.

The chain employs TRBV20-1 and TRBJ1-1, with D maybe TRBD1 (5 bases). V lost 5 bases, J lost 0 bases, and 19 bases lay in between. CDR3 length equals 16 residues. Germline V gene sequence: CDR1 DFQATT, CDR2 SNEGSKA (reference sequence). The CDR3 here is CSAQTTGLLMNTEAFF. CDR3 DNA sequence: TGCAGTGCTCAGACTACAGGTCTCCTCATGAACACTGAAGCTTTCTTT.

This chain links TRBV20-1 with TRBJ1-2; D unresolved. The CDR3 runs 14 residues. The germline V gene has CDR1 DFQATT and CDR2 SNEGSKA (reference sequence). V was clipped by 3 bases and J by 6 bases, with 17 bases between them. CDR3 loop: CSARASVSYNGYTF. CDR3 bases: TGCAGTGCTAGGGCGAGCGTCTCCTACAATGGCTACACCTTC.

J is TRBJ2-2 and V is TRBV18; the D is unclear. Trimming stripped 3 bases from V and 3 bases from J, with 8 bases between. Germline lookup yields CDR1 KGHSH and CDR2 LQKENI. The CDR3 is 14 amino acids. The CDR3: CASSPRGYTGELFF. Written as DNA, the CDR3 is TGTGCCAGCTCACCCCGTGGTTACACCGGGGAGCTGTTTTTT.

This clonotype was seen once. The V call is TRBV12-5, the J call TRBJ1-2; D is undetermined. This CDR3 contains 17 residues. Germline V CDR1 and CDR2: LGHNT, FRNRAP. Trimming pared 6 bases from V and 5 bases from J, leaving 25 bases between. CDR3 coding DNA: TGTGCTAGTGGCTCTTGGGAGATCTTGAGCGGCAGATATGGCTACACCTTC. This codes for CASGSWEILSGRYGYTF.

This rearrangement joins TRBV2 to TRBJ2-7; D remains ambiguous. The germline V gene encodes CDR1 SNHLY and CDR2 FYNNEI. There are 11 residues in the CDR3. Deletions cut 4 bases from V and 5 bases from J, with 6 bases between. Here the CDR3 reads CASSVQDEQYF. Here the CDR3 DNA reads TGTGCCAGCAGTGTTCAGGACGAGCAGTACTTC. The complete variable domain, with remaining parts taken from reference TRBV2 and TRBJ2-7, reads EPEVTQTPSHQVTQMGQEVILRCVPISNHLYFYWYRQILGQKVEFLVSFYNNEISEKSEIFDDQFSVERPDGSNFTLKIRSTKLEDSAMYFCASSVQDEQYFGPGTRLTVT.

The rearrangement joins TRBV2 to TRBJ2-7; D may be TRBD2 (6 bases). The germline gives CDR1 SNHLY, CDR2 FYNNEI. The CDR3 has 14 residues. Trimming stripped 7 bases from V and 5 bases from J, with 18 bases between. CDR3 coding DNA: TGTGCCAGCAACCAACTAGCTACCGCCCACGAGCAGTACTTC. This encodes CASNQLATAHEQYF.

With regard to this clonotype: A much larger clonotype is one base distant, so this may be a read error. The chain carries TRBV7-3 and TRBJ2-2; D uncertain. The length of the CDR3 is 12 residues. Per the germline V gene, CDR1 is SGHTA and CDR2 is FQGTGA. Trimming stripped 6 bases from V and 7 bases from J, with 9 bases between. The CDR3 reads CASRLALGELFF. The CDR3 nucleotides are TGTGCCAGCAGATTAGCTCTCGGGGAGCTGTTTTTT.

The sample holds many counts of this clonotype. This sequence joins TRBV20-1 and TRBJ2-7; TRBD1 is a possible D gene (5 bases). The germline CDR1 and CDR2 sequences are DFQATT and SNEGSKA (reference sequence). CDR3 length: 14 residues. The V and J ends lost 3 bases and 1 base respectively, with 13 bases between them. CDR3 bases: TGCAGTGCTAGCATGGACATCCCTTCCTACGAGCAGTACTTC. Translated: CSASMDIPSYEQYF.

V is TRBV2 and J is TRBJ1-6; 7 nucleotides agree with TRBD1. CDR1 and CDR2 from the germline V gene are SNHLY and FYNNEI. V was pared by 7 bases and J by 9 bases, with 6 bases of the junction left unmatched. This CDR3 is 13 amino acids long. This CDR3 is CASNRQGGSPLHF. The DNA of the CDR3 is TGTGCCAGCAACAGACAGGGTGGTTCACCCCTCCACTTT.

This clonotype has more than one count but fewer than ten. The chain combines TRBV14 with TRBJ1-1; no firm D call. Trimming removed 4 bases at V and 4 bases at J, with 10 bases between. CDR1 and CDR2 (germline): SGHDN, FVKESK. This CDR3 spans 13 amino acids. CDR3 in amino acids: CASSRSSGTEAFF. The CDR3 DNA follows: TGTGCCAGCAGCCGCTCGAGTGGCACTGAAGCTTTCTTT.

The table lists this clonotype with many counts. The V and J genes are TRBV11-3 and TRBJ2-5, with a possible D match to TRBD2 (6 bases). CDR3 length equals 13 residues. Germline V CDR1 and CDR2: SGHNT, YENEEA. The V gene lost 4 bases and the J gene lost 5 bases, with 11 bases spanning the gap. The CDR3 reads CASSSEEGETQYF. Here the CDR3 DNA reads TGTGCCAGCAGCTCCGAGGAGGGGGAGACCCAGTACTTC.

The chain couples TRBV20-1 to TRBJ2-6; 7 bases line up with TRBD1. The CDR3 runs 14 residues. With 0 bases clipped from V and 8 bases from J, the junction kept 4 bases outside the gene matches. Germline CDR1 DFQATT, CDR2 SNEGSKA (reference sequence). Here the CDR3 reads CSARDLTGTNVLTF. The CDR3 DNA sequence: TGCAGTGCTAGAGATCTGACAGGGACCAACGTCCTGACTTTC.

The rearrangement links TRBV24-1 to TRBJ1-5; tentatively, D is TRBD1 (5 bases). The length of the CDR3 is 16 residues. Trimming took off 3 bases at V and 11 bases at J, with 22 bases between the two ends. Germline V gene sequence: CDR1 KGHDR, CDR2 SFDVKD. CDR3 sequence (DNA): TGTGCCACCAGTGATAGGTCTAGGCGAGGAGGGGAGACCCAGCATTTT. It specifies CATSDRSRRGGETQHF.

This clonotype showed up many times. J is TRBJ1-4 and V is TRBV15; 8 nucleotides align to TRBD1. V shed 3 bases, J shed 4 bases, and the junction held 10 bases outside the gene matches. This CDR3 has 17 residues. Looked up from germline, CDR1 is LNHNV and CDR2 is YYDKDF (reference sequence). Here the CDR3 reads CATSSPRTGLINEKLFF. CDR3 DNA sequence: TGTGCCACCAGCAGCCCCCGGACAGGGCTTATTAATGAAAAACTGTTTTTT.

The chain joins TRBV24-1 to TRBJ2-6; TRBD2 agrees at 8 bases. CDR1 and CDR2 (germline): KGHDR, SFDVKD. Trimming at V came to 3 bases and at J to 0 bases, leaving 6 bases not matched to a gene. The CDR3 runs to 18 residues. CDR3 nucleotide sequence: TGTGCCACCAGTGATCCATCTAGCGGGCGCTCTGGGGCCAACGTCCTGACTTTC. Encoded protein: CATSDPSSGRSGANVLTF.

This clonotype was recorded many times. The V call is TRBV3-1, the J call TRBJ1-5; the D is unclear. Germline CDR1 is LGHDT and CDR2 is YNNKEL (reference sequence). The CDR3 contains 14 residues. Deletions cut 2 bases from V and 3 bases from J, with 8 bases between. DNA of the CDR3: TGTGCCAGCAGCCAACTCGCAGACAATCAGCCCCAGCATTTT. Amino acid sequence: CASSQLADNQPQHF.

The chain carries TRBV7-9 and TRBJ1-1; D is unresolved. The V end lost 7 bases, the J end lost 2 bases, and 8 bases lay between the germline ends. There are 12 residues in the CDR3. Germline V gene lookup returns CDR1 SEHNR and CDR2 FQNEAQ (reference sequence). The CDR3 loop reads CASTGGNTEAFF. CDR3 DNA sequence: TGTGCCAGCACAGGAGGAAACACTGAAGCTTTCTTT.

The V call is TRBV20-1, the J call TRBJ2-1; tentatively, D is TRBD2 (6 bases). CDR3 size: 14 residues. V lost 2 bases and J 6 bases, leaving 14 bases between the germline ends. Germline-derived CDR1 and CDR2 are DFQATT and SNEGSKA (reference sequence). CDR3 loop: CSARYGTVFNEQFF. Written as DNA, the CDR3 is TGCAGTGCTAGATACGGGACTGTCTTCAATGAGCAGTTCTTC.